A single sample is the source of the 19 T cell receptor beta chains below, sequenced in a study of T cells after yellow fever vaccination. TCRdb independently ran MiXCR on the 5' RACE reads; one entry per CDR3 protein. The repertoire holds fewer than 650,000 distinct CDR3 sequences, with 21% as singletons. The sample in question was PBMCs, obtained less than 25 days after the first yellow fever vaccination. The receptors shown here come from a man younger than 35 who received the YFV17D yellow fever vaccine.

This sequence joins TRBV5-1 and TRBJ1-4; possibly TRBD1 for D (5 bases). The V end lost 5 bases, the J end lost 3 bases, and 20 bases lay between the germline ends. The CDR3 loop spans 17 amino acids. Germline CDR1 SGHRS, CDR2 YFSETQ. DNA for the CDR3: TGCGCCAGCAGAAAGGGGCAGGGTACGTTCGCTAATGAAAAACTGTTTTTT. It translates to CASRKGQGTFANEKLFF.

This rearrangement joins TRBV11-2 to TRBJ2-7; D is perhaps TRBD1 or TRBD2 (5 bases each). The CDR3 totals 13 residues. V was pared by 5 bases and J by 3 bases, with 11 bases between. Per the germline V gene, CDR1 is SGHAT and CDR2 is FQNNGV. The CDR3 loop is CASSQGRVYEQYF. CDR3 nucleotide sequence: TGTGCCAGCAGCCAGGGACGGGTCTACGAGCAGTACTTC.

V and J are TRBV25-1 and TRBJ2-1, with D possibly TRBD1 on 5 matching bases. Trimming removed 5 bases at V and 2 bases at J, with 13 bases between. Germline CDR1 reads MGHDK; CDR2 reads SYGVNS. The CDR3 runs to 15 residues. The CDR3 DNA follows: TGTGCCAGCAGTCAAGGTGGCAGGGCCTACAATGAGCAGTTCTTC. Translated: CASSQGGRAYNEQFF.

This clonotype was observed a handful of times. J is TRBJ2-1 and V is TRBV24-1, with 10 bases fitting TRBD2. The CDR3 runs 15 residues. Trimming removed 4 bases from V and 3 bases from J; junction bases left unmatched: 2. CDR1 KGHDR and CDR2 SFDVKD come from the germline V gene. DNA of the CDR3: TGTGCCACCAGTGAGCCTAGCGGGGGCTACAATGAGCAGTTCTTC. Translation gives CATSEPSGGYNEQFF.

The CDR3 here is CASSYLPGRATNEKLFF. CDR3 nucleotides: TGTGCCAGCAGCTACTTACCGGGCCGCGCAACTAATGAAAAACTGTTTTTT. The chain combines TRBV5-4 with TRBJ1-4, with D uncertain. The CDR3 covers 17 residues. Trimming stripped 3 bases from V and 0 bases from J, with 15 bases between. Germline V gene lookup returns CDR1 SGHNT and CDR2 YYREEE (reference sequence).

This chain uses TRBV7-3 with TRBJ2-3; 10 bases align to TRBD2. Trimming removed 6 bases from V and 2 bases from J; junction bases left unmatched: 5. The CDR3 extends over 15 amino acids. From germline, CDR1 is SGHTA and CDR2 FQGTGA. The CDR3 DNA reads TGTGCCAGCAGGATTGGACTAGCGGACACAGATACGCAGTATTTT. Its translation is CASRIGLADTDTQYF.

The chain is built from TRBV28 and TRBJ1-2; D not resolved. This CDR3 is built from 14 residues. V lost 6 bases, J lost 8 bases, and 19 bases lay in between. Per germline, CDR1 MDHEN and CDR2 SYDVKM. CDR3 nucleotides: TGTGCCAGCAGCCCACCCTCGGGAGGGCTGGGCTACACCTTC. Translation: CASSPPSGGLGYTF.

This clonotype occurred a few times. The chain is built from TRBV6-5 and TRBJ2-1; D may be TRBD1 (6 bases). Trimming pared 2 bases from V and 8 bases from J, leaving 28 bases between. This CDR3 has 19 residues. Germline lookup yields CDR1 MNHEY and CDR2 SVGAGI. The DNA of the CDR3 is TGTGCCAGCAGTTACCCAACCCTGAGCAGCACAGGGTATTATGATGAGCAGTTCTTC. This translates into CASSYPTLSSTGYYDEQFF.

This clonotype turned up a few times. This sequence joins TRBV7-9 and TRBJ1-1; D is unclear. The CDR3 runs 13 residues. In germline, CDR1 is SEHNR, CDR2 FQNEAQ (reference sequence). V was trimmed by 5 bases and J by 3 bases, leaving 10 bases between them. Written as DNA, the CDR3 is TGTGCCAGCAGCCCGAACACGGACACTGAAGCTTTCTTT. Its translation: CASSPNTDTEAFF. The entire variable domain, with the rest obtained from reference TRBV7-9 and TRBJ1-1, is as follows: DTGVSQNPRHKITKRGQNVTFRCDPISEHNRLYWYRQTLGQGPEFLTYFQNEAQLEKSRLLSDRFSAERPKGSFSTLEIQRTEQGDSAMYLCASSPNTDTEAFFGQGTRLTVV.

The sample holds a few counts of this clonotype. This chain connects TRBV6-7 to TRBJ2-7; possible D gene TRBD2, 5 bases. TRBV6-7 is known as an ORF, though its function is uncertain. V lost 5 bases, J lost 2 bases, and 19 bases lay in between. This CDR3 has 16 amino acids. CDR3 bases: TGTGCCAGCAGTCCTACGGGATCGGTCTTCCCCTACGAGCAGTACTTC. Amino acid sequence: CASSPTGSVFPYEQYF.

V gene TRBV6-1 combines with J gene TRBJ2-5; D not certain. V was trimmed by 8 bases and J by 2 bases, leaving 15 bases between them. This CDR3 region has 14 residues. Per the germline V gene, CDR1 is MNHNS and CDR2 is SASEGT. CDR3 in DNA: TGTGCCAGCCAACCGTCGCTCGTACAAGAGACCCAGTACTTC. It translates to CASQPSLVQETQYF.

This sequence joins TRBV9 and TRBJ1-2, with D possibly TRBD1 on 5 matching bases. The germline V gene encodes CDR1 SGDLS and CDR2 YYNGEE. The CDR3 covers 13 residues. With 4 bases removed from V and 8 bases from J, the gap between germline ends came to 15 bases. The chain's CDR3 is CASSPGREEGYTF. As DNA, the CDR3 is TGTGCCAGCAGCCCGGGACGGGAGGAAGGCTACACCTTC.

The V call is TRBV5-1, the J call TRBJ1-1; D might be TRBD1 (6 bases). CDR3 size: 15 residues. Trimming left V 4 bases short and J 5 bases short, with 18 bases between. CDR1 is SGHRS, CDR2 YFSETQ, per germline. Here the CDR3 DNA reads TGCGCCAGCAGCCCTACCGGCCACAGGGTAACTGAAGCTTTCTTT. Translation: CASSPTGHRVTEAFF.

V usage is TRBV6-1 and J usage is TRBJ1-2; D might be TRBD1 (5 bases). This CDR3 has 13 residues. Germline CDR1 reads MNHNS; CDR2 reads SASEGT. V lost 5 bases and J lost 3, with 10 bases in between. The CDR3 DNA reads TGTGCCAGCAGTCCAGGGTCGGACTATGGCTACACCTTC. This translates into CASSPGSDYGYTF.

This chain connects TRBV7-2 to TRBJ2-3; TRBD2 aligns across 8 bases. Germline CDR1 is SGHTA and CDR2 is FQGNSA. This CDR3 region has 17 residues. V lost 5 bases and J lost 1; bases outside the gene matches: 11. CDR3 DNA: TGTGCCAGCAGCCCCGCGACGGGGGGGCCCGGCACAGATACGCAGTATTTT. This codes for CASSPATGGPGTDTQYF. Together with reference TRBV7-2 and TRBJ2-3, the CDR3 gives the full variable domain: GAGVSQSPSNKVTEKGKDVELRCDPISGHTALYWYRQSLGQGLEFLIYFQGNSAPDKSGLPSDRFSAERTGGSVSTLTIQRTQQEDSAVYLCASSPATGGPGTDTQYFGPGTRLTVL.

V and J are TRBV15 and TRBJ2-5, with 9 bases that match TRBD2. The length of the CDR3 is 16 residues. CDR1 is LNHNV and CDR2 is YYDKDF in the germline V gene (reference sequence). The V gene end was trimmed by 5 bases and the J gene end by 5 bases; junction bases not matched to a gene: 12. The CDR3: CATSAHSSGVGETQYF. CDR3 DNA sequence: TGTGCCACCAGCGCCCACTCTAGCGGGGTCGGTGAGACCCAGTACTTC.

This clonotype was detected only a few times. The rearrangement joins TRBV20-1 to TRBJ1-5; D remains ambiguous. CDR3 length: 13 residues. V was clipped by 5 bases and J by 3 bases, with 11 bases between them. CDR1 is DFQATT and CDR2 is SNEGSKA in the germline V gene (reference sequence). Written as DNA, the CDR3 is TGCAGTGCTGAAGGCTCTTCCAATCAGCCCCAGCATTTT. This sequence encodes CSAEGSSNQPQHF.

A few counts support this clonotype. The chain employs TRBV5-5 and TRBJ2-2; D is unresolved. Germline V gene data show CDR1 as SGHKS and CDR2 as YYEKEE (reference sequence). The CDR3 loop spans 13 amino acids. V was pared by 0 bases and J by 3 bases, with 3 bases between. This CDR3 reads CASSLEHTGELFF. As DNA, the CDR3 is TGTGCCAGCAGCTTGGAACACACCGGGGAGCTGTTTTTT.

The chain uses TRBV5-1 and TRBJ2-7; 13 bases match TRBD2. The CDR3 loop spans 15 amino acids. J lost 4 bases, V lost 4 bases, and 5 bases had no gene match. Per the germline V gene, CDR1 is SGHRS and CDR2 is YFSETQ. DNA for the CDR3: TGCGCCAGCAGCGGCGGGACTAGCGGGGTTTACGAGCAGTACTTC. Translated, it gives CASSGGTSGVYEQYF.